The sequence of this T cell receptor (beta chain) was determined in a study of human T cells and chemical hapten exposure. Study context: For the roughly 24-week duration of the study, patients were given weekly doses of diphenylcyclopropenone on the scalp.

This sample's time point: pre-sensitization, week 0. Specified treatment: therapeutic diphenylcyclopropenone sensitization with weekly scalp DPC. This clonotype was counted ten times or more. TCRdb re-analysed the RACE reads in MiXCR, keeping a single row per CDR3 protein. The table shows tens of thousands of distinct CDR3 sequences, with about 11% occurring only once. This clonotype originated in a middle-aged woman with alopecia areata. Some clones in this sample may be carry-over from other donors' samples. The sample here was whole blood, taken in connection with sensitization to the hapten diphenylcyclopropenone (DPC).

The chain's CDR3 is CASIGLAGDDTQYF. The DNA of the CDR3 is TGCGCCAGCATTGGGCTAGCGGGAGACGATACGCAGTATTTT. This chain links TRBV10-2 with TRBJ2-3; 10 positions agree with TRBD2. This CDR3 comprises 14 residues. Per the germline V gene, CDR1 is WSHSY and CDR2 is SAAADI. The J segment lost 6 bases and the V segment lost 7 bases, leaving 7 bases of the junction unmatched.